Presented here are 3 T cell receptor beta chains from one specimen sequenced in a study of cytomegalovirus exposure and HLA in healthy donors. With 60 Vbeta and 13 Jbeta primers, the PCR was carried out. Measured with immunoSEQ multiplex PCR; TCRdb has only the in-frame clones, and not every one. The sample holds 150,000 to 200,000 clones; 68% are singletons and the top ten take more than 9%. The sequenced material came from PBMCs. These receptors came from a man aged 25-45 years in good health and CMV-seropositive.

This clone was recorded once. The chain links TRBV30 to TRBJ2-2; a possible D gene is TRBD1 (6 bases). This CDR3 contains 16 residues. The germline V and J ends were trimmed by 0 bases and 4 bases, with 15 bases remaining between them. The germline V gene encodes CDR1 GTSNPN and CDR2 SVGIG (reference sequence). The CDR3 loop is CAWSVRVGGGTGELFF. In DNA, the CDR3 is TGTGCCTGGAGTGTGAGAGTAGGGGGTGGCACCGGGGAGCTGTTTTTT.

This clone turned up a few times. The V gene is TRBV27, the J gene TRBJ2-1; TRBD2 agrees at 7 bases. Trimming took 6 bases from V and 7 from J; bases not matched to a gene: 9. This CDR3 comprises 14 residues. CDR1 and CDR2 (germline): MNHEY, SMNVEV (reference sequence). The CDR3 DNA reads as TGTGCCAGCAGCGAACTAGCGAAGTTGAATGAGCAGTTCTTC. Translated, it gives CASSELAKLNEQFF.

V gene TRBV5-1 combines with J gene TRBJ1-1; maybe TRBD1 (5 bases). Germline V gives CDR1 SGHRS, CDR2 YFSETQ. The CDR3 length is 14 residues. Trimming pared 4 bases from V and 4 bases from J, leaving 14 bases between. In DNA, the CDR3 is TGCGCCAGCAGCCGGGGGACGGGGGGCACTGAAGCTTTCTTT. This gives the protein CASSRGTGGTEAFF.